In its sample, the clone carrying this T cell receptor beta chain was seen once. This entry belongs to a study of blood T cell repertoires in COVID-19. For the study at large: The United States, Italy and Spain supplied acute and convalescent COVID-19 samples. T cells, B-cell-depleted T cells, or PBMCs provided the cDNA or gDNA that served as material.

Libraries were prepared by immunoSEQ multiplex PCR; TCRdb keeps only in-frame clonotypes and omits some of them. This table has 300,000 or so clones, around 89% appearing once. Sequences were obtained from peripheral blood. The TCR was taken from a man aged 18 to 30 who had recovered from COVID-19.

The CDR3 spells CASSRGLAFSTETQYF. In DNA form, the CDR3 reads TGTGCCAGCAGCCGTGGACTAGCGTTTTCAACGGAGACCCAGTACTTC. The rearrangement joins TRBV14 to TRBJ2-5, with 9 bases identical to TRBD2. This CDR3 is built from 16 residues. V dropped 4 bases and J dropped 5; count of bases not matched to a gene: 11. Per the germline V gene, CDR1 is SGHDN and CDR2 is FVKESK.